This T cell receptor beta chain was captured by sequencing in a study of graft-versus-host responses after intestinal transplantation. Study background: Multivisceral, liver-intestinal, or isolated intestinal grafts were transplanted into recipients. Every recipient had anti-thymocyte globulin induction and 2 to 3 years of tacrolimus plus steroids. Notes on the study in general: When patients had graft-donor T cell macrochimerism, their allografts held high graft-versus-host to host-versus-graft clonal ratios. Investigators detected GvH clones in recipient marrow, with some emerging earlier in ileum or blood.

The assay was immunoSEQ multiplex PCR, and TCRdb's table has in-frame clones only and misses some. The sample has over 9,000 clones, just over 90% seen once. Stated time point: postoperative day 105 after intestinal transplantation (dayNNNN = postoperative day). V gave up 4 bases and J gave up 4 bases; unmatched junction bases: 9. Germline assignment: CDR1 SGHDT and CDR2 YYEEEE. This CDR3 has 15 residues. Note on this clone: Its cognate antigen is unknown.

This chain joins TRBV5-6 and TRBJ2-5, with 8 bases aligning to TRBD2. The sample in question was PBMCs, obtained 105 days after intestinal transplantation. This sequence was found in a human patient who received an intestinal transplant, so some T cells may come from the graft donor. The CDR3 reads CASSLWGSGGETQYF. CDR3 nucleotides: TGTGCCAGCAGCCTGTGGGGAAGCGGGGGAGAGACCCAGTACTTC.